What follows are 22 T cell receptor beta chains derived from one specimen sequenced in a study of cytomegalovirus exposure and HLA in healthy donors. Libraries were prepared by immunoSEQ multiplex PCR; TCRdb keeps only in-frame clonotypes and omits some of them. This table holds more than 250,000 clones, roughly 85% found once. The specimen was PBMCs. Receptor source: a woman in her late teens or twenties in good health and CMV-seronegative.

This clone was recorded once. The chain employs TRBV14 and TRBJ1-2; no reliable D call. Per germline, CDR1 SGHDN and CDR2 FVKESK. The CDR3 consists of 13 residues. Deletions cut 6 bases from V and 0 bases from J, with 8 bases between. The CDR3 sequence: CASSEVTNYGYTF. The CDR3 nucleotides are TGTGCCAGCAGTGAGGTGACTAACTATGGCTACACCTTC.

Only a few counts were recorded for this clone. The CDR3 DNA is TGTGCCAGTGTGGGGCGGGACGGGTCCTACGAGCAGTACTTC. Its translation is CASVGRDGSYEQYF. The chain is built from TRBV19 and TRBJ2-7; maybe TRBD2 (6 bases). V was shortened by 8 bases and J by 1 base, with 15 bases between the two germline ends. This CDR3 has 14 amino acids. Germline V gene data show CDR1 as LNHDA and CDR2 as SQIVND (reference sequence).

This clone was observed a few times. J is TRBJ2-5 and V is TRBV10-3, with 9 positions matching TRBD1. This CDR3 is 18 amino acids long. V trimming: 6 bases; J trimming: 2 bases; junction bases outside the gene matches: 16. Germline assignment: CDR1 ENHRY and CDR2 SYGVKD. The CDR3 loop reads CAIRSAPLDRGGQETQYF. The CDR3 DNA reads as TGTGCCATCAGATCAGCACCCCTGGACAGGGGAGGACAAGAGACCCAGTACTTC.

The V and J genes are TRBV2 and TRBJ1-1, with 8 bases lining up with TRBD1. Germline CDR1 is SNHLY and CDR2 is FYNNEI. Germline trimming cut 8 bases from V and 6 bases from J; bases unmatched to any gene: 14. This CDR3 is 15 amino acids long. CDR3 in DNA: TGTGCCAGCCGCCAGGCGGGACAGGCATATGCTGAAGCTTTCTTT. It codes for CASRQAGQAYAEAFF.

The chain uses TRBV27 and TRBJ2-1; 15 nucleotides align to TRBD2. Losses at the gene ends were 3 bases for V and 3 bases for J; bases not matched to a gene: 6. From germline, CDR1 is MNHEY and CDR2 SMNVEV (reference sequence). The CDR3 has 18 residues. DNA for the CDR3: TGTGCCAGCAGTTTTTCGGGACTAGCGGGGGGACGCTACAATGAGCAGTTCTTC. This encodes CASSFSGLAGGRYNEQFF.

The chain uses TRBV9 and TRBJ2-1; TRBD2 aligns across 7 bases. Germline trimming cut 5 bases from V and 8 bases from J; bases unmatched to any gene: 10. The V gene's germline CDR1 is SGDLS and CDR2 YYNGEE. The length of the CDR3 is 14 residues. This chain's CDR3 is CASSGAGVWDEQFF. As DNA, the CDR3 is TGTGCCAGCAGTGGCGCGGGGGTCTGGGATGAGCAGTTCTTC.

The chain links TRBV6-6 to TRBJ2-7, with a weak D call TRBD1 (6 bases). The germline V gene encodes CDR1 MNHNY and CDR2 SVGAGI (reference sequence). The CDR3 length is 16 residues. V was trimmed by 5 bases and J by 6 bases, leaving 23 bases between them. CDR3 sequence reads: CASSPRTASSWREQYF. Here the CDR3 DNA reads TGTGCCAGCAGTCCCCGGACAGCTTCGTCGTGGCGCGAGCAGTACTTC.

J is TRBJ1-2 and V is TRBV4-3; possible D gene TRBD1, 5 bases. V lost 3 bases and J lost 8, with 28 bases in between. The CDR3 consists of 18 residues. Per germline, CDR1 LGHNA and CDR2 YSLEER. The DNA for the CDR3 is TGCGCCAGCAGCCAGGACACGACTGCCAGCGCCCGTATAGGAGGCTACACCTTC. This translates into CASSQDTTASARIGGYTF.

DNA for the CDR3: TGTGCCAGCAGCTTGGACAGCACCTATCAGCCCCAGCATTTT. This sequence encodes CASSLDSTYQPQHF. The V call is TRBV5-5, the J call TRBJ1-5; D uncertain. The ends were cut back, 0 bases at V and 5 bases at J, with 9 bases in the middle. The CDR3 is 14 amino acids. Germline lookup yields CDR1 SGHKS and CDR2 YYEKEE (reference sequence).

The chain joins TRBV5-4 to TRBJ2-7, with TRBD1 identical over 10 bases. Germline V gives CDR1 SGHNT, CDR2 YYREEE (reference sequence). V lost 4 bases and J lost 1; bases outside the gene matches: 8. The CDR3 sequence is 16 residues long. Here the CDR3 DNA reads TGTGCCAGCAGCCGAATAGGGACAGGGGAATCCTACGAGCAGTACTTC. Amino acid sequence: CASSRIGTGESYEQYF.

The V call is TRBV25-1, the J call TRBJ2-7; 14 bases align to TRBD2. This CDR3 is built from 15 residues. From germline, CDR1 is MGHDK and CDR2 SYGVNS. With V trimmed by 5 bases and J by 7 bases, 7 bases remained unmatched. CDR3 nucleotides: TGTGCCAGCAGTCAGCAGACTAGCGGGAGGGGTGAGCAGTACTTC. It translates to CASSQQTSGRGEQYF.

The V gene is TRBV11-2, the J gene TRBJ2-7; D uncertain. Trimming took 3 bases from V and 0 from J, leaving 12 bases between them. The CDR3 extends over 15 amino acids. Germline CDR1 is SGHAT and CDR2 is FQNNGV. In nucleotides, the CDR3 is TGTGCCAGCAGCTTCTCGCGCGGCAGCTCCTACGAGCAGTACTTC. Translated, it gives CASSFSRGSSYEQYF.

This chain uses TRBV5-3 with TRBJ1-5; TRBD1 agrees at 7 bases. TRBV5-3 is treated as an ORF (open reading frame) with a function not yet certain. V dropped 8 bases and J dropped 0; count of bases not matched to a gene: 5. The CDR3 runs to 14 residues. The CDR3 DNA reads TGTGCCAGGAGGGACAGAGCTAGCAATCAGCCCCAGCATTTT. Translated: CARRDRASNQPQHF.

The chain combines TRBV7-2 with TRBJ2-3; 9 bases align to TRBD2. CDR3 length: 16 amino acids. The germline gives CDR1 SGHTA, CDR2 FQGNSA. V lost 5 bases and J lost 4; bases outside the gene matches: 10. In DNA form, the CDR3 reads TGTGCCAGCAGCCACCCACGGGGCGGGAGGGCAGATACGCAGTATTTT. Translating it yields CASSHPRGGRADTQYF.

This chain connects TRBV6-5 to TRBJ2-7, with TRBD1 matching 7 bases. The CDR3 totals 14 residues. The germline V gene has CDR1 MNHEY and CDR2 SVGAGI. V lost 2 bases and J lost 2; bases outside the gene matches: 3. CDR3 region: CASSYADRAYEQYF. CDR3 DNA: TGTGCCAGCAGTTACGCCGACAGGGCCTACGAGCAGTACTTC.

CDR3 in DNA: TGTGCCAGCCGGGAGGGGCCCTCCTACGAGCAGTACTTC. This sequence encodes CASREGPSYEQYF. The chain carries TRBV28 and TRBJ2-7; 8 bases line up with TRBD2. V was clipped by 8 bases and J by 0 bases; unmatched bases: 3. Germline CDR1 MDHEN, CDR2 SYDVKM. This CDR3 has 13 residues.

The CDR3 sequence is CASSQDGAGWSEKLFF. The CDR3 DNA is TGCGCCAGCAGCCAAGATGGGGCAGGATGGAGTGAAAAACTGTTTTTT. The genes are TRBV4-3 and TRBJ1-4; tentative D call: TRBD1 (5 bases). The V end was cut by 0 bases, the J end by 7 bases, with 15 bases between. The germline V gene has CDR1 LGHNA and CDR2 YSLEER. The CDR3 is 16 residues long.

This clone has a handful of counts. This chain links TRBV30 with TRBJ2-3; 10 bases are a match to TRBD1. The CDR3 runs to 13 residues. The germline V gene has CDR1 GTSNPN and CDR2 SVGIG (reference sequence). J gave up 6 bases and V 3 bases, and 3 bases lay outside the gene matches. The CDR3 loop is CAWSGTGEDTQYF. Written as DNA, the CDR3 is TGTGCCTGGAGCGGGACAGGGGAGGATACGCAGTATTTT.

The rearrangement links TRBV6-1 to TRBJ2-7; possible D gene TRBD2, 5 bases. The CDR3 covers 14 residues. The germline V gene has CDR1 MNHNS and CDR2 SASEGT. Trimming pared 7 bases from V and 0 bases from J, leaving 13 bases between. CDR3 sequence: CASMKRRSSYEQYF. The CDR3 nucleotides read TGTGCCAGCATGAAGCGGAGGAGCTCCTACGAGCAGTACTTC.

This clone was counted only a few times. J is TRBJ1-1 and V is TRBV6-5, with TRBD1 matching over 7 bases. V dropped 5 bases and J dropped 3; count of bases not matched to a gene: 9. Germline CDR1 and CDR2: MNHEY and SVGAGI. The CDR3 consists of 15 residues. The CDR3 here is CASSIQGVGHTEAFF. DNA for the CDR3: TGTGCCAGCAGTATCCAGGGGGTAGGGCACACTGAAGCTTTCTTT.

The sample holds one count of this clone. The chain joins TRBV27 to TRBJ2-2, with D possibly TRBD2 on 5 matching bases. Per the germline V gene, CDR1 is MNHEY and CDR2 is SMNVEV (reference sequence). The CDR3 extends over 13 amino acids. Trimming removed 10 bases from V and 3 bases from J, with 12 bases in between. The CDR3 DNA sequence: TGTGCCACCCGGAGGTACGACACCGGGGAGCTGTTTTTT. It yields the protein CATRRYDTGELFF.

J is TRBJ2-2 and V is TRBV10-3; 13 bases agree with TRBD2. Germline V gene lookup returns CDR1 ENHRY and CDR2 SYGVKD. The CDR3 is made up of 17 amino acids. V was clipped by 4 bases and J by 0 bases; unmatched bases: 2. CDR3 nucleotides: TGTGCCATCAGTGCGACTAGCGGGAGGCCGAACACCGGGGAGCTGTTTTTT. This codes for CAISATSGRPNTGELFF.